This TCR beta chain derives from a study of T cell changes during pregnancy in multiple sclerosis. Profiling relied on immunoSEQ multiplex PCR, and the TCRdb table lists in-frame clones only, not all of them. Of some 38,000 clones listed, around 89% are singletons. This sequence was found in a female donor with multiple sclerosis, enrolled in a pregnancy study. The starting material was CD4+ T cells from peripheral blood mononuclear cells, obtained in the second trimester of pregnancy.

The CDR3 nucleotides are TGCGCCAGCAGCCTGGACAGGGTTGATGAAAAACTGTTTTTT. This translates into CASSLDRVDEKLFF. The chain employs TRBV5-1 and TRBJ1-4, with 8 bases identical to TRBD1. This CDR3 spans 14 amino acids. V was clipped by 4 bases and J by 6 bases; unmatched bases: 5. Per the germline V gene, CDR1 is SGHRS and CDR2 is YFSETQ.